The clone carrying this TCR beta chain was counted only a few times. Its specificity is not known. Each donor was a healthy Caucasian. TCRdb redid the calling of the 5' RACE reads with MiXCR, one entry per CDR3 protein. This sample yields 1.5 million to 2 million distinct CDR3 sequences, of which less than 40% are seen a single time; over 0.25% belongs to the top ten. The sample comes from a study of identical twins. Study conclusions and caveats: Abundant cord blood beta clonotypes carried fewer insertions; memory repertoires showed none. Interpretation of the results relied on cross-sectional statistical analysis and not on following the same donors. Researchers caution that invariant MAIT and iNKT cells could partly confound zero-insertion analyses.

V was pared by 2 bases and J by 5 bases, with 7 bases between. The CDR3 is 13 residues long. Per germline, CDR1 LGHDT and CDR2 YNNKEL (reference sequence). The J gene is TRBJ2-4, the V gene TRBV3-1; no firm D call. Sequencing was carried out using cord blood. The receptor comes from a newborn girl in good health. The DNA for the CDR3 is TGTGCCAGCAGCCAAACCCTACAAAACATTCAGTACTTC. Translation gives CASSQTLQNIQYF.